Listed below are T cell receptor beta chains from one sample, sequenced in a study of glioma-infiltrating T cells after dendritic cell vaccination. Assay: immunoSEQ multiplex PCR; the TCRdb copy retains only in-frame clones and omits some. The sample contains 85,000 to 110,000 clones, about four fifths of which appear only once. The sequencing used blood, collected before dendritic cell vaccination. The receptors derive from a human donor with glioblastoma. Each CDR3 is given with its conserved first and last residue. A D gene is named only where the DNA matches it firmly. Clone sizes are given selectively: once, few, many, or a class where the clone is expanded.

J: TRBJ1-4
size: .
V: TRBV5-1
D: .
CDR3: CASSFGDIRNSPKLFF
DNA: TGCGCCAGCAGCTTTGGGGACATAAGAAACTCCCCGAAGCTGTTTTTT

J: TRBJ2-2
size: .
V: TRBV30
D: TRBD2
CDR3: CACQVRGGRTGELFF
DNA: TGTGCCTGCCAAGTCCGGGGGGGAAGAACCGGGGAGCTGTTTTTT

J: TRBJ2-1
size: .
V: TRBV4-3
D: .
CDR3: CASSTLTGSEQFF
DNA: TGCGCCAGCAGCACCTTGACGGGGTCGGAGCAGTTCTTC

J: TRBJ1-6
size: few
V: TRBV11-3
D: .
CDR3: CASSFGLINSPLHF
DNA: TGTGCCAGCAGCTTTGGACTGATCAATTCACCCCTCCACTTT

J: TRBJ2-6
size: .
V: TRBV6-1
D: .
CDR3: CASSQSLSGANVLTF
DNA: TGTGCCAGCAGCCAGTCCCTCTCTGGGGCCAACGTCCTGACTTTC

J: TRBJ1-1
size: .
V: TRBV6-5
D: .
CDR3: CASSSGTEDTEAFF
DNA: TGTGCCAGCAGTTCGGGAACGGAGGACACTGAAGCTTTCTTT

J: TRBJ2-7
size: .
V: TRBV5-4
D: TRBD2
CDR3: CASSLGLAENYEQYF
DNA: TGTGCCAGCAGCTTGGGACTAGCGGAGAACTACGAGCAGTACTTC

J: TRBJ2-3
size: .
V: TRBV7-2
D: .
CDR3: CASSLGGRGDTQYF
DNA: TGTGCCAGCAGCTTGGGGGGGCGCGGAGATACGCAGTATTTT

J: TRBJ2-7
size: .
V: TRBV6-5
D: TRBD1
CDR3: CASSNPGQGLEQYF
DNA: TGTGCCAGCAGTAATCCGGGACAGGGGCTCGAGCAGTACTTC

J: TRBJ2-7
size: .
V: TRBV11-3
D: TRBD2
CDR3: CASSLGIGEGYEQYF
DNA: TGTGCCAGCAGCTTAGGTATCGGGGAGGGCTACGAGCAGTACTTC

J: TRBJ1-2
size: .
V: TRBV6-1
D: .
CDR3: CASSVTALANYGYTF
DNA: TGTGCCAGCAGTGTTACAGCTTTAGCTAACTATGGCTACACCTTC

J: TRBJ1-2
size: .
V: TRBV11-3
D: TRBD1
CDR3: CASSPGTGARGYGYTF
DNA: TGTGCCAGCAGCCCCGGGACAGGGGCGCGGGGCTATGGCTACACCTTC

J: TRBJ1-2
size: once
V: TRBV4-1
D: TRBD1
CDR3: CASSQGDSISYGYTF
DNA: TGCGCCAGCAGCCAAGGGGACAGCATAAGCTATGGCTACACCTTC

J: TRBJ2-3
size: .
V: TRBV6-6
D: TRBD2
CDR3: CASSSPSGGTDTQYF
DNA: TGTGCCAGCAGTTCCCCTAGCGGGGGCACAGATACGCAGTATTTT

J: TRBJ2-7
size: .
V: TRBV5-1
D: .
CDR3: CASSSRYNPPIYEQYF
DNA: TGCGCCAGCAGCTCTAGGTACAATCCTCCTATCTACGAGCAGTACTTC

J: TRBJ1-1
size: .
V: TRBV11-3
D: TRBD1
CDR3: CASSDGQVNTEAFF
DNA: TGTGCCAGCAGCGACGGACAGGTGAACACTGAAGCTTTCTTT

J: TRBJ2-2
size: .
V: TRBV18
D: .
CDR3: CASSSETNTGELFF
DNA: TGTGCCAGCTCTTCGGAGACGAACACCGGGGAGCTGTTTTTT

J: TRBJ2-7
size: many
V: TRBV10-3
D: .
CDR3: CAISEGGDSYEQYF
DNA: TGTGCCATCAGTGAAGGCGGAGACTCCTACGAGCAGTACTTC

J: TRBJ1-1
size: .
V: TRBV11-3
D: .
CDR3: CASSRSGATEAFF
DNA: TGTGCCAGCAGCCGCAGCGGCGCCACTGAAGCTTTCTTT

J: TRBJ1-5
size: .
V: TRBV2
D: .
CDR3: CASRLTHLDHGRAQHF
DNA: TGTGCCAGCAGACTCACCCACCTCGACCACGGGCGGGCCCAGCATTTT

J: TRBJ2-2
size: few
V: TRBV30
D: .
CDR3: CAWRDTLKSNTGELFF
DNA: TGTGCCTGGAGGGACACACTTAAATCTAACACCGGGGAGCTGTTTTTT

J: TRBJ2-2
size: .
V: TRBV7-8
D: TRBD1
CDR3: CASSLGTGGITGELFF
DNA: TGTGCCAGCAGCTTGGGAACAGGGGGTATCACCGGGGAGCTGTTTTTT

J: TRBJ2-2
size: .
V: TRBV5-1
D: .
CDR3: CASSLVAANTGELFF
DNA: TGCGCCAGCAGCTTGGTCGCGGCGAACACCGGGGAGCTGTTTTTT

J: TRBJ1-2
size: .
V: TRBV6-5
D: TRBD1
CDR3: CASSPTGVGYGYTF
DNA: TGTGCCAGCAGTCCAACAGGGGTGGGCTATGGCTACACCTTC

J: TRBJ1-6
size: .
V: TRBV5-1
D: .
CDR3: CASSWVDEGNSPLHF
DNA: TGCGCCAGCAGCTGGGTCGACGAGGGTAATTCACCCCTCCACTTT

J: TRBJ1-2
size: .
V: TRBV2
D: .
CDR3: CASSERRGLNYGYTF
DNA: TGTGCCAGCAGTGAAAGGAGGGGTCTTAACTATGGCTACACCTTC

J: TRBJ1-6
size: .
V: TRBV6-6
D: .
CDR3: CASKFGMNSPLHF
DNA: TGTGCCAGCAAATTCGGGATGAATTCACCCCTCCACTTT

J: TRBJ2-1
size: .
V: TRBV9
D: TRBD2
CDR3: CASSWGLAGPSHEQFF
DNA: TGTGCCAGCAGCTGGGGACTAGCGGGGCCCAGCCATGAGCAGTTCTTC

J: TRBJ1-4
size: .
V: TRBV18
D: TRBD1
CDR3: CASSTTGEGKLFF
DNA: TGTGCCAGCTCGACCACAGGGGAAGGAAAACTGTTTTTT

J: TRBJ2-5
size: .
V: TRBV10-2
D: TRBD1
CDR3: CASSDPGGPQETQYF
DNA: TGCGCCAGCAGTGACCCAGGGGGACCCCAAGAGACCCAGTACTTC

J: TRBJ1-1
size: .
V: TRBV5-4
D: .
CDR3: CASSLSQMNTEAFF
DNA: TGTGCCAGCAGCTTGTCCCAGATGAACACTGAAGCTTTCTTT

J: TRBJ2-3
size: .
V: TRBV7-2
D: TRBD2
CDR3: CASSPQSGGDTQYF
DNA: TGTGCCAGCAGCCCCCAAAGCGGGGGGGATACGCAGTATTTT

J: TRBJ2-7
size: .
V: TRBV4-3
D: .
CDR3: CASSQEVQGIYEQYF
DNA: TGCGCCAGCAGCCAAGAGGTCCAGGGAATCTACGAGCAGTACTTC

J: TRBJ2-7
size: .
V: TRBV27
D: .
CDR3: CASRRTDSYEQYF
DNA: TGTGCCAGCAGGCGGACAGACTCCTACGAGCAGTACTTC

J: TRBJ2-3
size: .
V: TRBV7-2
D: .
CDR3: CASSWGLRLQYF
DNA: TGTGCCAGCAGCTGGGGCCTTAGGTTGCAGTATTTT

J: TRBJ1-5
size: .
V: TRBV6-5
D: .
CDR3: CASSYGTQNQPQHF
DNA: TGTGCCAGCAGTTACGGGACACAGAATCAGCCCCAGCATTTT

J: TRBJ1-1
size: .
V: TRBV19
D: TRBD1
CDR3: CASRSGGRAFF
DNA: TGTGCCAGTAGATCAGGGGGTCGAGCTTTCTTT

J: TRBJ2-1
size: .
V: TRBV7-2
D: .
CDR3: CASSPNSIEQFF
DNA: TGTGCCAGCAGCCCCAACAGTATTGAGCAGTTCTTC

J: TRBJ2-5
size: .
V: TRBV21-1
D: .
CDR3: CASSNLVRLQETQYF
DNA: TGTGCCAGCAGCAATTTAGTCCGGTTGCAAGAGACCCAGTACTTC